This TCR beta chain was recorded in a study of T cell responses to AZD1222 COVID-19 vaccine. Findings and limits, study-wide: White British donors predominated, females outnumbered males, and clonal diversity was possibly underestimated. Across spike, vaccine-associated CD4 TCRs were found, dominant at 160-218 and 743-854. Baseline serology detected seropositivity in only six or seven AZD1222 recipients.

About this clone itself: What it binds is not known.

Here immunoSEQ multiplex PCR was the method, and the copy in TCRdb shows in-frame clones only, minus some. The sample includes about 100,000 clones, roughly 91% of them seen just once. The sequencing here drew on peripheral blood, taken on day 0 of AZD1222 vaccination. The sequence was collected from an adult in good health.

CDR3 amino acids: CASSLAGQGYEQYF. The CDR3 DNA is TGTGCCAGCAGCTTGGCGGGACAGGGCTACGAGCAGTACTTC. V is TRBV7-3 and J is TRBJ2-7; 9 bases are a match to TRBD1. This CDR3 is 14 amino acids long. Germline assignment: CDR1 SGHTA and CDR2 FQGTGA. V lost 3 bases, J lost 3 bases, and 3 bases stayed unmatched.